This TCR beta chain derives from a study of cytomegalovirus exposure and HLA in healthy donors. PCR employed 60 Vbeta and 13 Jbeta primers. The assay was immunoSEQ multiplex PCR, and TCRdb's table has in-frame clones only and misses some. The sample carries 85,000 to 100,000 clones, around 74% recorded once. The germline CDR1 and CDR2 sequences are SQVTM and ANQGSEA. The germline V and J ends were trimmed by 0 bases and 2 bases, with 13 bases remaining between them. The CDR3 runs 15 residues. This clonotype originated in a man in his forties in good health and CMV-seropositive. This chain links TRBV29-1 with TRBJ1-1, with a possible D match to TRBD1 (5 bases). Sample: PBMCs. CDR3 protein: CSVEEPQGINTEAFF. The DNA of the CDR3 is TGCAGCGTTGAAGAGCCGCAGGGAATCAACACTGAAGCTTTCTTT.